Below are 3 T cell receptor beta chains sequenced from a single sample in a study of vaccination and CD4 T cells after COVID-19. Cultured CD4+ T cell DNA was sequenced using the Oncomine TCR Beta short-read assay. MiXCR, applied by TCRdb to the PCR reads, yields one record per CDR3 protein. The table includes fewer than 30,000 distinct CDR3 sequences, under 40% detected once. No antigen has been assigned to these receptors. The time point: late sampling 161 to 241 days after vaccination in a few convalescent patients. Treatment defined: approximately 9-day PBMC culture with coronavirus spike peptide pools or control peptides (ViraFEST assay). The sample here was CD4+ T cells from blood, cultured in vitro, taken about 7 months after SARS-CoV-2 vaccination. All receptors derive from a human donor who had recovered from COVID-19.

This rearrangement joins TRBV20-1 to TRBJ2-4, with D unresolved. The CDR3 sequence is 13 residues long. Trimming pared 2 bases from V and 0 bases from J, leaving 5 bases between. The germline V gene encodes CDR1 DFQATT and CDR2 SNEGSKA (reference sequence). CDR3 nucleotides: TGCAGTGCTAGATCGATAGCCAAAAACATTCAGTACTTC. Amino acids: CSARSIAKNIQYF.

The V and J genes are TRBV30 and TRBJ1-2, with TRBD1 as a possible D gene (6 bases). CDR3 length: 13 amino acids. Germline-derived CDR1 and CDR2 are GTSNPN and SVGIG (reference sequence). Trimming removed 1 base at V and 5 bases at J, with 11 bases between. CDR3 coding DNA: TGTGCCTGGAGTGAGGGGGGCGGGTATGGCTACACCTTC. Its protein product is CAWSEGGGYGYTF.

This clonotype was counted between two and nine times. The chain is built from TRBV10-3 and TRBJ1-5; the D gene is possibly TRBD1 (6 bases). Germline V CDR1 and CDR2: ENHRY, SYGVKD. V lost 2 bases, J lost 7 bases, and 15 bases lay in between. The CDR3 covers 15 residues. The CDR3 sequence is CAISEDRGGRQPQHF. The CDR3 nucleotides are TGTGCCATCAGTGAGGACCGAGGGGGGCGGCAGCCCCAGCATTTT.